This T cell receptor (beta chain) came from a study of shared clonotypes between healthy human individuals. Study-wide results and limits: Non-shared clonotypes showed lower generation probabilities than clonotypes common to all four donors. Despite large depth, sorted-subset datasets appeared incompletely sequenced. Compared with memory subsets, naive subsets generally had larger estimated richness.

Naivety among CD8 cells was defined by CD45RO negativity and positive CCR7 selection, thereby excluding terminally differentiated effector memory CD45RA+ cells. The healthy adult donors were HIV-negative and reported no recent acute infections or vaccinations. Germline loops: CDR1 MNHEY, CDR2 SVGAGI. CDR3 length equals 15 residues. The V end was cut by 2 bases, the J end by 2 bases, with 9 bases between. TCRdb keeps only in-frame clones here, not all; method: immunoSEQ multiplex PCR. The profile shows some 2.1 million clones, around 95% of them singletons. Comments on this clone: Its target is unknown.

Sequenced material: naive CD8+ T cells from PBMCs. The genes are TRBV6-5 and TRBJ2-2; possible D gene TRBD2, 5 bases. This TCR derives from a man in his late teens or twenties in good health. Some clones in this sample may be carry-over from other donors' samples. CDR3 nucleotide sequence: TGTGCCAGCAGTTACGCCCGGGGAAACACCGGGGAGCTGTTTTTT. Translation: CASSYARGNTGELFF.